This is a list of T cell receptor beta chains from one sample in a study of T cells after yellow fever vaccination. TCRdb redid the calling of the 5' RACE reads with MiXCR, one entry per CDR3 protein. Of about 360,000 distinct CDR3 sequences listed, about 6.2% are singletons. Source: PBMCs, taken 5 days after the yellow fever booster vaccination. The receptors were gathered from a man aged 30 to 39 who received the YFV17D yellow fever vaccine. CDR3s include the opening cysteine and the closing phenylalanine or tryptophan. The D gene is left open where the match is weak. Rows give clone size only sometimes, using once, few, many, or a class for an expanded clone.

>15|TRBV28|.|TRBJ2-1|TRBD2
CASSEPSTGTSSPFF
TGTGCCAGCAGCGAACCTTCGACCGGGACTAGTAGTCCGTTCTTC
>12|TRBV20-1|.|TRBJ2-1|.
CSAWQRSNEQFF
TGCAGCGCCTGGCAGCGGTCCAATGAGCAGTTCTTC
>12|TRBV15|.|TRBJ1-1|.
CATSPGNTEAFF
TGTGCCACCAGCCCCGGCAACACTGAAGCTTTCTTT
>15|TRBV4-3|many|TRBJ1-1|.
CASSRTTGNVAEAFF
TGCGCCAGCAGCCGCACGACAGGTAACGTCGCTGAAGCTTTCTTT
>16|TRBV5-5|many|TRBJ1-5|.
CASSLEGGLSNQPQHF
TGTGCCAGCAGCTTGGAGGGGGGGTTGAGCAATCAGCCCCAGCATTTT
>14|TRBV7-2|few|TRBJ2-7|.
CASSLVQPPYEQYF
TGTGCCAGCAGCTTAGTACAGCCACCCTACGAGCAGTACTTC
>14|TRBV29-1|.|TRBJ2-7|TRBD1
CSVWPMGQGLKQYF
TGCAGCGTTTGGCCGATGGGACAGGGTTTGAAGCAGTACTTC
>14|TRBV6-5|.|TRBJ2-3|.
CASTWTARADTQYF
TGTGCCAGCACTTGGACGGCACGAGCAGATACGCAGTATTTT
>16|TRBV6-2/TRBV6-3|few|TRBJ1-5|.
CASSLMFGGSRRPQHF
TGTGCCAGCAGTCTAATGTTCGGAGGGAGTAGGAGGCCCCAGCATTTT
>15|TRBV5-6|many|TRBJ2-3|TRBD2
CASSVPGLATDTQYF
TGTGCCAGCAGCGTACCGGGACTAGCCACAGATACGCAGTATTTT
>13|TRBV12-3/TRBV12-4|few|TRBJ2-5|.
CASSLKTGGTQYF
TGTGCCAGCAGTTTGAAAACGGGCGGGACCCAGTACTTC
>13|TRBV7-2|many|TRBJ2-1|.
CASTGSSYNEQFF
TGTGCCAGCACGGGCAGCTCCTACAATGAGCAGTTCTTC
>15|TRBV30|.|TRBJ2-7|.
CAWRKGGLSLYEQYF
TGTGCCTGGAGGAAGGGTGGCCTCTCCCTCTACGAGCAGTACTTC
>14|TRBV20-1|.|TRBJ2-1|TRBD2
CSAGLAGGYNEQFF
TGCAGTGCCGGACTAGCGGGAGGCTACAATGAGCAGTTCTTC
>13|TRBV7-9|many|TRBJ1-1|.
CASSFNRETEAFF
TGTGCCAGCAGCTTTAACAGGGAAACTGAAGCTTTCTTT
>15|TRBV10-3|few|TRBJ2-1|TRBD2
CAISDSRLAAREQFF
TGTGCCATCAGTGATAGTAGGCTAGCGGCGCGTGAGCAGTTCTTC
>16|TRBV20-1|.|TRBJ2-2|TRBD2
CSARQGLDANTGELFF
TGCAGTGCTAGGCAGGGACTAGACGCGAACACCGGGGAGCTGTTTTTT
>16|TRBV5-1|few|TRBJ2-5|TRBD2
CASSLSGRVDSETQYF
TGCGCCAGCAGTCTTAGCGGGAGAGTTGACTCGGAGACCCAGTACTTC
>14|TRBV7-2|many|TRBJ2-3|TRBD2
CASSLLAGGSTQYF
TGTGCCAGCAGCCTCCTAGCGGGAGGGTCTACGCAGTATTTT
>14|TRBV9|many|TRBJ2-1|TRBD2
CASSPGTRWNEQFF
TGTGCCAGCAGCCCTGGGACTAGGTGGAATGAGCAGTTCTTC
>14|TRBV5-4|.|TRBJ2-7|TRBD2
CASSSPSGSYEQYF
TGTGCCAGCAGCTCCCCTAGCGGCAGTTACGAGCAGTACTTC
>18|TRBV25-1|few|TRBJ2-6|TRBD1
CASSETGTGEIGANVLTF
TGTGCCAGCAGTGAAACCGGAACAGGGGAGATTGGGGCCAACGTCCTGACTTTC
>15|TRBV7-2|.|TRBJ2-3|.
CASSPGTVGVDTQYF
TGTGCCAGCAGCCCCGGGACGGTGGGGGTGGATACGCAGTATTTT
>15|TRBV7-2|few|TRBJ2-1|.
CASSIIRSSYNEQFF
TGTGCCAGCAGCATAATAAGGAGCTCCTACAATGAGCAGTTCTTC
>14|TRBV13|few|TRBJ2-7|TRBD1
CASSTRDSSYEQYF
TGTGCCAGCAGCACCCGGGACAGCTCCTACGAGCAGTACTTC
>15|TRBV7-2|few|TRBJ2-1|TRBD2
CASSLDGRGGNEQFF
TGTGCCAGCAGCTTAGACGGGAGGGGGGGAAATGAGCAGTTCTTC
>16|TRBV27|few|TRBJ1-1|.
CASSLYPGVAYTEAFF
TGTGCCAGCAGTTTATACCCAGGGGTGGCGTACACTGAAGCTTTCTTT
>12|TRBV20-1|many|TRBJ1-1|.
CSAPTGKPEAFF
TGCAGTGCTCCTACAGGGAAACCTGAAGCTTTCTTT
>13|TRBV27|.|TRBJ1-1|.
CASKGGMNTEAFF
TGTGCCAGCAAAGGGGGTATGAACACTGAAGCTTTCTTT
>14|TRBV7-8|.|TRBJ2-7|.
CASSFLAGRGEQYF
TGTGCCAGCAGCTTTCTGGCGGGACGGGGGGAGCAGTACTTC
>15|TRBV5-4|.|TRBJ1-4|.
CASSPDSDSNEKLFF
TGTGCCAGCAGCCCTGACTCGGACTCTAATGAAAAACTGTTTTTT
>13|TRBV7-2|few|TRBJ1-1|.
CATGASNSPEAFF
TGTGCCACCGGCGCCTCTAACTCACCAGAAGCTTTCTTT
>12|TRBV4-2|many|TRBJ2-7|.
CASSQENDEQYF
TGTGCCAGCAGCCAAGAAAACGACGAGCAGTACTTC
>16|TRBV7-8|.|TRBJ2-7|TRBD2
CASRRGTSGRSYEQYF
TGTGCCAGCAGACGAGGGACTAGCGGGAGGTCGTACGAGCAGTACTTC
>15|TRBV11-2|.|TRBJ2-3|.
CASTVGDTPTDTQYF
TGTGCCAGCACAGTGGGGGATACCCCCACAGATACGCAGTATTTT
>15|TRBV18|.|TRBJ2-1|.
CASSPIVETNNEQFF
TGTGCCAGCTCACCAATCGTGGAGACTAACAATGAGCAGTTCTTC
>15|TRBV5-6|few|TRBJ2-1|.
CASSLAGGGFNEQFF
TGTGCCAGCAGCTTGGCGGGCGGAGGTTTCAATGAGCAGTTCTTC
>14|TRBV7-2|few|TRBJ2-7|.
CASTNVGGYYEQYF
TGTGCCAGCACCAACGTAGGAGGGTATTACGAGCAGTACTTC
>13|TRBV12-3/TRBV12-4|many|TRBJ2-7|.
CASSLLPLDEQYF
TGTGCCAGCAGTTTGTTGCCGTTGGACGAGCAGTACTTC
>14|TRBV5-1|few|TRBJ2-5|.
CASRPAQTVGTQYF
TGCGCCAGCAGGCCAGCTCAGACTGTGGGGACCCAGTACTTC
>13|TRBV7-2|.|TRBJ2-7|.
CACAEALLGEQYF
TGTGCCTGTGCGGAGGCCCTCCTCGGAGAGCAGTACTTC
>13|TRBV5-6|few|TRBJ2-7|.
CASSRDTSYEQYF
TGTGCCAGCAGCAGGGACACCAGCTACGAGCAGTACTTC
>14|TRBV5-1|.|TRBJ2-5|.
CASSSGSPGETQYF
TGCGCCAGCAGCTCAGGGTCTCCGGGAGAGACCCAGTACTTC
>14|TRBV9|many|TRBJ2-3|.
CASTRVDSTDTQYF
TGTGCCAGCACCCGAGTAGATAGCACAGATACGCAGTATTTT
>12|TRBV7-2|many|TRBJ2-3|.
CASSYLGDTQYF
TGTGCCAGCAGCTATCTAGGAGATACGCAGTATTTT
>16|TRBV7-3|.|TRBJ2-5|.
CASSLTAGYGQETQYF
TGTGCCAGCAGCTTAACAGCTGGCTACGGGCAAGAGACCCAGTACTTC
>15|TRBV7-2|.|TRBJ2-3|TRBD2
CASSYTSGLRNTQYF
TGTGCCAGCAGTTATACTAGCGGGCTAAGAAATACGCAGTATTTT
>14|TRBV5-1|many|TRBJ2-3|.
CASWDSGSSDTQYF
TGCGCCAGCTGGGACAGCGGGAGTTCAGATACGCAGTATTTT
>14|TRBV28|few|TRBJ2-6|.
CACADGLGANVLTF
TGTGCCTGCGCCGATGGGTTAGGGGCCAACGTCCTGACTTTC
>14|TRBV5-1|many|TRBJ2-3|.
CASSPLDGDKTQYF
TGCGCCAGCAGCCCACTGGACGGGGATAAGACGCAGTATTTT
>14|TRBV4-2|.|TRBJ2-4|TRBD1
CASSQDQGADIQYF
TGTGCCAGCAGCCAGGACCAGGGGGCGGACATTCAGTACTTC